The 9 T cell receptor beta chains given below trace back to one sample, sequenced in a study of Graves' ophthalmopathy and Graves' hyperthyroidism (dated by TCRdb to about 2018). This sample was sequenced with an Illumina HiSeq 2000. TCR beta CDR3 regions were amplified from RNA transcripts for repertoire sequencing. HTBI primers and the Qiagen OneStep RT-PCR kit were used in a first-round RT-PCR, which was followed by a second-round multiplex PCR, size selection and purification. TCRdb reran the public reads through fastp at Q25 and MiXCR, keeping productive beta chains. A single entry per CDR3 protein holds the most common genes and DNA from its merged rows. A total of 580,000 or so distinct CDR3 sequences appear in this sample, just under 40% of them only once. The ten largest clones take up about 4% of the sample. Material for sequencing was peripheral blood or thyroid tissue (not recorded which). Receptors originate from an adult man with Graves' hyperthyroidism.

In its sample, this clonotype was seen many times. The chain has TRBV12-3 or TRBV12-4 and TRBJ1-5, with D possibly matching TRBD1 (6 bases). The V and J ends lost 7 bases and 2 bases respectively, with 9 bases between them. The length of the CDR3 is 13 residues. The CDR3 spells CASTRGGNQPQHF. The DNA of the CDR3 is TGTGCCAGCACCAGGGGAGGCAATCAGCCCCAGCATTTT.

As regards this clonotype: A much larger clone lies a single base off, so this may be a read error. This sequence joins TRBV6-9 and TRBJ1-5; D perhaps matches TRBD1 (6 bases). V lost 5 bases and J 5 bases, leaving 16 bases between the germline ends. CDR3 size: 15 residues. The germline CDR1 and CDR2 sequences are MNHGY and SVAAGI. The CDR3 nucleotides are TGTGCCAGCAGTGATGCGGGAGGGGGGCATCAGCCCCAGCATTTT. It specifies CASSDAGGGHQPQHF.

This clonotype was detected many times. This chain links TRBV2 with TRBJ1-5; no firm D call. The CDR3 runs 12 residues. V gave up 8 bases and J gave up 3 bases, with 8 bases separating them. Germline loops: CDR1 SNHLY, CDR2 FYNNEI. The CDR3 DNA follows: TGTGCCAGCGCAGGCCCCAATCAGCCCCAGCATTTT. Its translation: CASAGPNQPQHF.

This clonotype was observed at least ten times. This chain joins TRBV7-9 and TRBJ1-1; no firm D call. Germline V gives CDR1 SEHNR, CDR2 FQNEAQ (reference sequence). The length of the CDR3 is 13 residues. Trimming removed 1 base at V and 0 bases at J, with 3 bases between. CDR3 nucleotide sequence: TGTGCCAGCAGCTTAGACTTGAACACTGAAGCTTTCTTT. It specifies CASSLDLNTEAFF.

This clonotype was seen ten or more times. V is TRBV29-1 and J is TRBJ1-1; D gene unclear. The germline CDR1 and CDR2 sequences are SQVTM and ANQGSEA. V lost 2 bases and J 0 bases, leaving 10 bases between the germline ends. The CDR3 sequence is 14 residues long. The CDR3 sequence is CSVELGGMNTEAFF. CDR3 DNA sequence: TGCAGCGTTGAACTGGGAGGGATGAACACTGAAGCTTTCTTT.

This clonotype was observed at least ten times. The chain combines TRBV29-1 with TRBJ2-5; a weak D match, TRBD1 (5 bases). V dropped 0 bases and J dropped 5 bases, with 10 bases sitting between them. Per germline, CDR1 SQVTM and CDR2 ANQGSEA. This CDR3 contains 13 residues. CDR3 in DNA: TGCAGCGTTGAAGATTTGGGGCGGGAGACCCAGTACTTC. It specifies CSVEDLGRETQYF.

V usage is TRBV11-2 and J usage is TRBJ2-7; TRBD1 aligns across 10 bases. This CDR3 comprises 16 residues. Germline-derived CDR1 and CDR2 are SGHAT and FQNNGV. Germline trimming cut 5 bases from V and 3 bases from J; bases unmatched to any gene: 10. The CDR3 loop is CASSPDSGTGDYEQYF. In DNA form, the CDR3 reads TGTGCCAGCAGCCCGGACTCCGGGACAGGGGACTACGAGCAGTACTTC.

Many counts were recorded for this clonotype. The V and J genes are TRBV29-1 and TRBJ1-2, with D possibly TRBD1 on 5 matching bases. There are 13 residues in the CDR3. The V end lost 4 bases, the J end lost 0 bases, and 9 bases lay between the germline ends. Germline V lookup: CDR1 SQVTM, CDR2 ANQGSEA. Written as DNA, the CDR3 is TGCAGCGTTGGACAGATTTCTAACTATGGCTACACCTTC. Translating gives CSVGQISNYGYTF.

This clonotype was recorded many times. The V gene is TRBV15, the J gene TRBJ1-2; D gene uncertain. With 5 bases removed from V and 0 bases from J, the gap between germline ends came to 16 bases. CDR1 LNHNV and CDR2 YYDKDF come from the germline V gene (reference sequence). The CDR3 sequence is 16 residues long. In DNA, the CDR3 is TGTGCCACCAGCGGGGAATTGGGGATTTCTAACTATGGCTACACCTTC. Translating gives CATSGELGISNYGYTF.